This TCR beta chain was sequenced during a study of regulatory T cells in long-lasting Graves disease. Per germline, CDR1 MDHEN and CDR2 SYDVKM. The CDR3 sequence is 13 residues long. Trimming removed 8 bases from V and 8 bases from J, with 16 bases in between. With iRepertoire HTBI primers and Arm-PCR of CDR3 regions, TCR beta libraries were built. Each CDR3 protein is one row after TCRdb ran MiXCR on the multiplex PCR reads. In the table there are 390,000 or so distinct CDR3 sequences, 23% of which are singletons. Time point of the sample: persistent/refractory GD, antithyroid drugs over 5 years with positive TRAb. Making the TCR library involved RNA that had been extracted from PBMCs. This clonotype was counted only a few times.

The chain carries TRBV28 and TRBJ2-1; D is possibly TRBD2 (7 bases). The sample consisted of peripheral blood mononuclear cells (PBMCs), taken when the disease was refractory, from a patient treated with antithyroid drugs. This receptor was taken from a woman aged 40 to 49 with Graves disease. CDR3 nucleotides: TGTGCCAGCGTCGTAGGAGGGGGGGATGAGCAGTTCTTC. Its protein product is CASVVGGGDEQFF.